A selection of T cell receptor beta chains follows, all from one sample in a study of Graves' ophthalmopathy and Graves' hyperthyroidism. TCRdb recomputed calls from the multiplex PCR reads with MiXCR, one row per CDR3 protein. The sample includes 560,000 or so distinct CDR3 sequences, about two fifths of them seen just once. Sequences were obtained from peripheral blood or thyroid tissue (not recorded which). All receptors come from an adult man with Graves' hyperthyroidism. CDR3s include the opening cysteine and the closing phenylalanine or tryptophan. The D gene is left open where the match is weak. Size is stated for part of the rows, as once, few or many counts, or as a class when the clone is expanded.

abundance,v_gene,d_gene,len,j_gene,CDR3nt,CDR3aa
NA,TRBV25-1,NA,16,TRBJ2-3,TGTGCCAGCAGCTTGGGAGGTTGGGGGCGGGCAGATACGCAGTATTTT,CASSLGGWGRADTQYF
many,TRBV20-1,TRBD2,14,TRBJ2-7,TGCAGTGCTAGAACCACTAGCGGGAGAGTTGAGCAGTACTTC,CSARTTSGRVEQYF
many,TRBV20-1,TRBD1,13,TRBJ2-5,TGCAGTGCTAGTTGGGGACAGCAAGAGACCCAGTACTTC,CSASWGQQETQYF
NA,TRBV7-3,NA,14,TRBJ2-7,TGTGCCAGCAGCCCCTCGCAGGGCTCCTACGAGCAGTACTTC,CASSPSQGSYEQYF
NA,TRBV7-3,TRBD1,13,TRBJ1-3,TGTGCCAGCAGCCTGACAGGGGCAGACACCATATATTTT,CASSLTGADTIYF
NA,TRBV9,NA,13,TRBJ2-3,TGTGCCAGCAGCTGGGACCTCCCGGATACGCAGTATTTT,CASSWDLPDTQYF
many,TRBV13,TRBD1,16,TRBJ2-7,TGTGCCAGCAGCTTAGGACAGGGGAAGAGCTCCTACGAGCAGTACTTC,CASSLGQGKSSYEQYF
many,TRBV5-4,NA,13,TRBJ2-7,TGTGCCAGCAGCCAGGGCTTAGCCTGGGAGCAGTACTTC,CASSQGLAWEQYF
many,TRBV5-4,TRBD1,15,TRBJ1-6,TGTGCCAGCAGCTTGCGGACAGGGAATAATTCACCCCTCCACTTT,CASSLRTGNNSPLHF
few,TRBV28,NA,15,TRBJ1-5,TGTGCCAGCAGTTTAGCAGATTATAGCAATCAGCCCCAGCATTTT,CASSLADYSNQPQHF
NA,TRBV12-3/TRBV12-4,NA,16,TRBJ2-2,TGTGCCAGCAGTTACACAGGGACTATGCACACCGGGGAGCTGTTTTTT,CASSYTGTMHTGELFF
NA,TRBV19,NA,14,TRBJ1-5,TGTGCCAGTAGTATTAGGGGAAACAATCAGCCCCAGCATTTT,CASSIRGNNQPQHF
many,TRBV10-2,NA,15,TRBJ2-2,TGCGCCAGCAAGCCAGGGTATGCGAACACCGGGGAGCTGTTTTTT,CASKPGYANTGELFF
NA,TRBV5-6,NA,17,TRBJ2-7,TGTGCCAGCAGCCTAAATTCCGGGACCGGTAACACCGGGGAGCTGTACTTC,CASSLNSGTGNTGELYF
few,TRBV9,NA,15,TRBJ2-3,TGTGCCAGCAGCGTAGCTGAGGGCCAAGGGGATACGCAGTATTTT,CASSVAEGQGDTQYF
NA,TRBV2,NA,13,TRBJ1-2,TGTGCCAGCAGTCTCGGCGCGAACTATGGCTACGCCTTC,CASSLGANYGYAF
once,TRBV29-1,NA,11,TRBJ1-2,TGCAGCTTGAGCAGAGGGGACGGCTACACCTTC,CSLSRGDGYTF
NA,TRBV29-1,TRBD1,13,TRBJ1-5,TGCAGCGTAAGGGACAGCCGGGGACAGCCCCAGCATTTT,CSVRDSRGQPQHF